This T cell receptor (beta chain) comes out of a study of T cell responses to AZD1222 COVID-19 vaccine. The data were produced by immunoSEQ multiplex PCR, yet TCRdb's version contains in-frame clones alone and is incomplete. The table includes 120,000 to 150,000 clones, about 90% detected once. Germline lookup yields CDR1 MNHEY and CDR2 SVGEGT. This CDR3 has 12 residues. Trimming pared 3 bases from V and 5 bases from J, leaving 5 bases between. Points on this clone: The sample has other DNA sequences that encode this CDR3 too.

The TCR comes from an adult who received the MenACWY meningococcal vaccine as a control. The rearrangement links TRBV6-2 or TRBV6-3 to TRBJ1-5; D gene ambiguous. Here the sequenced sample was peripheral blood, taken 28 days after the second dose of the MenACWY control vaccine. The CDR3 DNA sequence: TGTGCCAGCAGTTATGGGGATCAGCCCCAGCATTTT. Translated: CASSYGDQPQHF.